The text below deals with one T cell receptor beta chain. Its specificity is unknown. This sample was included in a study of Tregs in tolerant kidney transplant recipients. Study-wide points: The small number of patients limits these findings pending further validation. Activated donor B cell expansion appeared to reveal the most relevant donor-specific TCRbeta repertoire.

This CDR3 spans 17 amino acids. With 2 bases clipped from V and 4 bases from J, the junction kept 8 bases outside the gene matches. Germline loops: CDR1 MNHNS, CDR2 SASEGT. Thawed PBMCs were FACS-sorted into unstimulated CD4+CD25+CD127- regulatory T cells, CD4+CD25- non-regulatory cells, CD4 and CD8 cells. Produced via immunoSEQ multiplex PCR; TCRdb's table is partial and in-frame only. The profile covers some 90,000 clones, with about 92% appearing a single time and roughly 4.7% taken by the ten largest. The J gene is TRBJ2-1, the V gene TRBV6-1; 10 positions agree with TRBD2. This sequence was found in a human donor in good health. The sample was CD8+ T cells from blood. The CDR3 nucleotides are TGTGCCAGCAGTGAATTGAGCGGGAGGGCCTGGTACAATGAGCAGTTCTTC. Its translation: CASSELSGRAWYNEQFF.